The clone carrying this T cell receptor (beta chain) was observed a handful of times. Its target is not known. The investigators amplified TCR beta CDR3 regions from RNA transcripts. The primer set for the first-round RT-PCR of the TCR CDR3 was HTBI. TCRdb called the multiplex PCR reads again in MiXCR, with one record for every CDR3 protein. Found here are approximately 330,000 distinct CDR3 sequences, roughly 20% of them singletons; the top ten hold approximately 54%. Disease duration under 2 months; hyperthyroidism patients were aged 18 to 65. V was trimmed by 6 bases and J by 4 bases, leaving 10 bases between them. The CDR3 covers 13 residues. Germline CDR1 is MNHEY and CDR2 is SMNVEV (reference sequence). This entry is derived from a study of T cells in Graves' hyperthyroidism and ophthalmopathy. Study as a whole: Peripheral blood draws took place at initial diagnosis, ahead of any treatment. Study-wide points: Model output signaled ophthalmopathy a median around 6.9 months ahead of onset.

The sequence came from a woman in her 50s with Graves' hyperthyroidism. Specimen: blood. The genes are TRBV27 and TRBJ2-1; perhaps TRBD1 as D (6 bases). Written as DNA, the CDR3 is TGTGCCAGCAGCTGGACAGTTTACAATGAGCAGTTCTTC. This codes for CASSWTVYNEQFF.